The 29 T cell receptor beta chains presented below share a single source sample, sequenced in a study of T cells in Graves' hyperthyroidism and ophthalmopathy. What was amplified from RNA transcripts were TCR beta CDR3 regions. The study used the HTBI primer set for a first-round RT-PCR of the TCR CDR3. Each CDR3 protein gets one entry after TCRdb re-called the multiplex PCR reads with MiXCR. There are about 210,000 distinct CDR3 sequences in the sample; approximately 16% occur only once, and just under 45% lies in the top ten. What was sequenced was blood. The receptors here all came from a man between 40 and 49 years old with Graves' hyperthyroidism.

The chain carries TRBV4-3 and TRBJ1-5, with no clear D. Germline-derived CDR1 and CDR2 are LGHNA and YSLEER. Trimming stripped 3 bases from V and 4 bases from J, with 10 bases between. The CDR3 loop spans 14 amino acids. The CDR3 DNA sequence: TGCGCCAGCAGCCAGAGACTCCTAAATCAGCCCCAGCATTTT. Translation gives CASSQRLLNQPQHF.

In this sample, this clonotype turned up many times. The chain joins TRBV5-1 to TRBJ1-4, with D maybe TRBD1 (6 bases). V gave up 2 bases and J gave up 6 bases, with 11 bases separating them. The germline V gene encodes CDR1 SGHRS and CDR2 YFSETQ. The CDR3 runs 14 residues. The DNA for the CDR3 is TGCGCCAGCAGCTTACAGGGTGGGGATGAAAAACTGTTTTTT. This codes for CASSLQGGDEKLFF.

This chain joins TRBV7-3 and TRBJ2-3, with D possibly TRBD2 on 7 matching bases. The length of the CDR3 is 16 residues. From germline, CDR1 is SGHTA and CDR2 FQGTGA. Trimming shortened V by 5 bases and J by 4 bases, and 19 bases separated the two germline ends. CDR3 sequence reads: CASSRQPGGLADTQYF. Written as DNA, the CDR3 is TGTGCCAGCAGCCGACAGCCGGGGGGCCTCGCAGATACGCAGTATTTT.

This clonotype has at least ten counts. This chain links TRBV7-2 with TRBJ2-1; D tentatively fits TRBD1 or TRBD2 (5 bases each). V lost 1 base to trimming and J lost 4 bases, with 14 bases between them. This CDR3 has 16 residues. The V gene's germline CDR1 is SGHTA and CDR2 FQGNSA. The CDR3 nucleotides are TGTGCCAGCAGCTTAGATCGGGGCTGGGGATACAATGAGCAGTTCTTC. It encodes CASSLDRGWGYNEQFF.

In this sample, this clonotype turned up a few times. The chain has TRBV4-3 and TRBJ2-3, with TRBD1 identical over 12 bases. V lost 0 bases and J lost 0; bases outside the gene matches: 16. Per germline, CDR1 LGHNA and CDR2 YSLEER. The CDR3 has 22 residues. The chain's CDR3 is CASSQDPWDRGRPSLSTDTQYF. DNA for the CDR3: TGCGCCAGCAGCCAAGATCCGTGGGACAGGGGGCGTCCCTCCCTGAGCACAGATACGCAGTATTTT.

This clonotype was picked up many times. This chain joins TRBV6-6 and TRBJ2-1; weak D call: TRBD2 (6 bases). The CDR3 runs to 15 residues. The germline V and J ends were trimmed by 2 bases and 0 bases, with 8 bases remaining between them. Looked up from germline, CDR1 is MNHNY and CDR2 is SVGAGI (reference sequence). Here the CDR3 reads CASSYGGTSYNEQFF. The CDR3 DNA sequence: TGTGCCAGCAGTTACGGGGGGACCTCCTACAATGAGCAGTTCTTC.

There are many counts of this clonotype. The chain uses TRBV3-1 and TRBJ1-1; no clear D gene. The CDR3 totals 13 residues. Germline V gene lookup returns CDR1 LGHDT and CDR2 YNNKEL (reference sequence). The V end lost 0 bases, the J end lost 7 bases, and 9 bases lay between the germline ends. CDR3 sequence (DNA): TGTGCCAGCAGCCAAGACCGGCACCGTGAAGCTTTCTTT. Encoded protein: CASSQDRHREAFF.

This clonotype was recorded at least ten times. This chain joins TRBV24-1 and TRBJ2-5; D perhaps matches TRBD1 (8 bases). The germline CDR1 and CDR2 sequences are KGHDR and SFDVKD. V was clipped by 0 bases and J by 2 bases, with 12 bases between them. CDR3 length equals 16 residues. CDR3 protein: CATSDLHRGGQETQYF. The CDR3 DNA sequence: TGTGCCACCAGTGATTTGCACAGGGGGGGGCAAGAGACCCAGTACTTC.

This clonotype was seen at least ten times. The chain joins TRBV12-3 or TRBV12-4 to TRBJ1-2, with TRBD1 as a possible D gene (6 bases). The CDR3 loop spans 12 amino acids. V lost 5 bases, J lost 8 bases, and 12 bases lay in between. The CDR3 DNA reads as TGTGCCAGCAGTCAGCAGGGGTACGGCTACACCTTC. It codes for CASSQQGYGYTF.

The chain couples TRBV20-1 to TRBJ1-5; D possibly corresponds to TRBD1 (5 bases). CDR1 DFQATT and CDR2 SNEGSKA come from the germline V gene (reference sequence). Trimming stripped 5 bases from V and 2 bases from J, with 10 bases between. The CDR3 is 13 residues long. CDR3 nucleotide sequence: TGCAGTGCTGGGGGTGCGCGCAATCAGCCCCAGCATTTT. Translated: CSAGGARNQPQHF.

This clonotype was counted at least ten times. This rearrangement joins TRBV7-2 to TRBJ2-3; TRBD2 aligns across 12 bases. The CDR3 is made up of 15 amino acids. Trimming removed 2 bases from V and 6 bases from J; junction bases left unmatched: 3. Per the germline V gene, CDR1 is SGHTA and CDR2 is FQGNSA. The CDR3: CASSLWLAGGDTQYF. DNA for the CDR3: TGTGCCAGCAGCTTATGGCTAGCGGGGGGGGATACGCAGTATTTT.

The rearrangement links TRBV5-6 to TRBJ2-1, with TRBD2 matching 9 bases. The CDR3 consists of 17 residues. Trimming at V came to 3 bases and at J to 4 bases, leaving 11 bases not matched to a gene. The germline gives CDR1 SGHDT, CDR2 YYEEEE. The CDR3 reads CASSSLAGGLFYNEQFF. CDR3 bases: TGTGCCAGCAGCTCTCTGGCGGGGGGGCTTTTTTACAATGAGCAGTTCTTC.

This clonotype appeared a few times. The chain combines TRBV6-1 with TRBJ2-5; D is tentatively TRBD1 or TRBD2 (6 bases each). The CDR3 loop spans 13 amino acids. Deletions cut 7 bases from V and 5 bases from J, with 14 bases between. Germline CDR1 and CDR2: MNHNS and SASEGT. CDR3 DNA sequence: TGTGCCAGCATTCGGGGGCCTGAGGAGACCCAGTACTTC. Translation: CASIRGPEETQYF.

Many counts were recorded for this clonotype. CDR3 coding DNA: TGCAGTGCTAGGACCCTCACCGAGCAGTACTTC. This codes for CSARTLTEQYF. This chain links TRBV20-1 with TRBJ2-7; D is unresolved. Germline V gives CDR1 DFQATT, CDR2 SNEGSKA (reference sequence). The CDR3 runs to 11 residues. Trimming left V 3 bases short and J 6 bases short, with 9 bases between.

Regarding this clonotype: Possible read error: a much larger clone is one base away. The chain is built from TRBV27 and TRBJ1-5; D gene ambiguous. This CDR3 has 15 residues. Germline CDR1 and CDR2: MNHEY and SMNVEV (reference sequence). With 5 bases removed from V and 3 bases from J, the gap between germline ends came to 14 bases. CDR3 nucleotides: TGTGCCAGCAGTCGGCGGGCCAATACCAATCAGCCCCAGCATTTT. Its translation: CASSRRANTNQPQHF.

The CDR3 spells CASSKGQGTTDTQYF. Written as DNA, the CDR3 is TGTGCCAGCAGCAAGGGACAGGGGACCACAGATACGCAGTATTTT. The chain couples TRBV6-2 or TRBV6-3 to TRBJ2-3; the match to TRBD1 covers 10 bases. Germline assignment: CDR1 MNHEY and CDR2 SVGEGT. With 6 bases clipped from V and 2 bases from J, the junction kept 5 bases outside the gene matches. This CDR3 is built from 15 residues.

This clonotype was seen repeatedly, ten times or more. One end of the junction is discordant with germline, which a read error may explain. V gene TRBV2 combines with J gene TRBJ2-5, with 8 bases identical to TRBD2. CDR3 length equals 14 residues. Germline loops: CDR1 SNHLY, CDR2 FYNNEI. CDR3 region: CASSPSGGRETQYF. In DNA form, the CDR3 reads TGCGCCAGCAGCCCCAGCGGGGGCAGGGAGACCCAGTACTTC.

This clonotype was counted many times. The chain couples TRBV7-2 to TRBJ1-2; D remains ambiguous. Deletions cut 1 base from V and 2 bases from J, with 5 bases between. Germline CDR1 reads SGHTA; CDR2 reads FQGNSA. This CDR3 region has 13 residues. The CDR3 here is CASSLDGNYGYTF. The CDR3 DNA is TGTGCCAGCAGCTTAGACGGAAACTATGGCTACACCTTC.

This clonotype was seen repeatedly, ten times or more. V is TRBV5-1 and J is TRBJ1-4, with a tentative D call TRBD1 (6 bases). The CDR3 loop spans 14 amino acids. CDR1 and CDR2 (germline): SGHRS, YFSETQ. Deletions cut 0 bases from V and 8 bases from J, with 11 bases between. In DNA form, the CDR3 reads TGCGCCAGCAGCTTGGAACAGGGTGGAGAAAAACTGTTTTTT. It translates to CASSLEQGGEKLFF.

This clonotype showed up many times. This chain joins TRBV7-2 and TRBJ2-7, with unresolved D. The CDR3 is 12 amino acids. Germline loops: CDR1 SGHTA, CDR2 FQGNSA. CDR3 sequence reads: CATQAYSYEQYF. The CDR3, as DNA: TGTGCTACGCAGGCCTACTCCTACGAGCAGTACTTC.

This clonotype was seen repeatedly, ten times or more. This sequence joins TRBV30 and TRBJ1-1; D may be TRBD1 (5 bases). Germline V gene sequence: CDR1 GTSNPN, CDR2 SVGIG (reference sequence). Trimming left V 0 bases short and J 3 bases short, with 8 bases between. This CDR3 has 13 amino acids. In DNA, the CDR3 is TGTGCCTGGAGTGTATCGGGGGACACTGAAGCTTTCTTT. This encodes CAWSVSGDTEAFF.

There are many counts of this clonotype. The chain is built from TRBV20-1 and TRBJ1-1; D is uncertain. Per the germline V gene, CDR1 is DFQATT and CDR2 is SNEGSKA (reference sequence). V was cut by 3 bases and J by 6 bases, with 20 bases left in between. The length of the CDR3 is 15 residues. The CDR3 spells CSASGPDPIVAEAFF. CDR3 in DNA: TGCAGTGCTAGTGGTCCCGACCCGATAGTCGCTGAAGCTTTCTTT.

This clonotype was found many times. In DNA, the CDR3 is TGTGCCAGCAGCCAAGAGGGTCTAGCGGTCGACGAGCAGTACTTC. This translates into CASSQEGLAVDEQYF. This chain links TRBV4-2 with TRBJ2-7, with 7 bases matching TRBD2. The V gene's germline CDR1 is LGHNA and CDR2 YNFKEQ. Trimming at V came to 0 bases and at J to 5 bases, leaving 7 bases not matched to a gene. The CDR3 is made up of 15 amino acids.

This clonotype was counted at least ten times. J is TRBJ1-2 and V is TRBV3-1, with D perhaps TRBD1 (5 bases). This CDR3 has 13 residues. V was clipped by 4 bases and J by 4 bases, with 10 bases between them. In germline, CDR1 is LGHDT, CDR2 YNNKEL (reference sequence). Written as DNA, the CDR3 is TGTGCCAGCAGCCCGACAGAGGGCTATGGCTACACCTTC. It codes for CASSPTEGYGYTF.

This clonotype was seen only a few times. The CDR3 coding sequence is TGTGCCATCAGTGCAGGGGGCGGCAATCAGCCCCAGCATTTT. Translating it yields CAISAGGGNQPQHF. The V gene is TRBV10-3, the J gene TRBJ1-5, with TRBD1 matching 8 bases. With V trimmed by 4 bases and J by 2 bases, 1 base remained unmatched. Looked up from germline, CDR1 is ENHRY and CDR2 is SYGVKD. This CDR3 is 14 amino acids long.

This clonotype has just one count. The chain recombines TRBV2 with TRBJ2-7; perhaps TRBD1 as D (6 bases). Between the trimmed V and J ends, which lost 5 bases and 5 bases, there was a span of 19 bases. Per the germline V gene, CDR1 is SNHLY and CDR2 is FYNNEI. The CDR3 runs 15 residues. CDR3 amino acids: CASSTGSRGLDEQYF. The CDR3 nucleotides are TGTGCCAGCAGTACTGGGAGTAGGGGGTTGGACGAGCAGTACTTC.

This clonotype showed up many times. This chain uses TRBV7-2 with TRBJ1-3; D remains ambiguous. Germline CDR1 reads SGHTA; CDR2 reads FQGNSA. Trimming stripped 6 bases from V and 8 bases from J, with 8 bases between. The CDR3 runs to 11 residues. In DNA, the CDR3 is TGTGCCAGCAGGTTTTTGGACACCATATATTTT. Translated, it gives CASRFLDTIYF.

The chain couples TRBV7-6 to TRBJ2-7; TRBD2 aligns across 8 bases. V was clipped by 5 bases and J by 4 bases; unmatched bases: 7. Germline V gene sequence: CDR1 SGHVS, CDR2 FNYEAQ. This CDR3 region has 14 residues. The CDR3 DNA reads as TGTGCCAGCAGCCCAAACGGGGGGGAGTACGAGCAGTACTTC. Amino acids: CASSPNGGEYEQYF.

This clonotype was observed a handful of times. This chain joins TRBV9 and TRBJ1-6; a weak D match, TRBD1 (6 bases). V was clipped by 4 bases and J by 3 bases, with 14 bases between them. The CDR3 is 16 amino acids. Germline V gene lookup returns CDR1 SGDLS and CDR2 YYNGEE. In DNA form, the CDR3 reads TGTGCCAGCAGCACTCCCTCAGGGGTCTATAATTCACCCCTCCACTTT. Translating it yields CASSTPSGVYNSPLHF.